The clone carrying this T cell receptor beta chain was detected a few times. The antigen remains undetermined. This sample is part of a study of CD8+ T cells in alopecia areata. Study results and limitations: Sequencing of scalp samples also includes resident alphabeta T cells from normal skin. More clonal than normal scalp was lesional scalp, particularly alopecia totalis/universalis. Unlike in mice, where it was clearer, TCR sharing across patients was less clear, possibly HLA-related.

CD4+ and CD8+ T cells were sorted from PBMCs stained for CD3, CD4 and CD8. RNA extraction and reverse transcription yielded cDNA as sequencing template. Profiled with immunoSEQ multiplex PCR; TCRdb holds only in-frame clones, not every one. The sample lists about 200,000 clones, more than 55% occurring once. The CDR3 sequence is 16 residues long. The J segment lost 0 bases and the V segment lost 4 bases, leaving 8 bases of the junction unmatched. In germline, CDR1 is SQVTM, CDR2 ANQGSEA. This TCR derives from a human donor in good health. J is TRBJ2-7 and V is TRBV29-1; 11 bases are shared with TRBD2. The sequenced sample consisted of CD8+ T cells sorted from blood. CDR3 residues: CSVAVLAGAFSYEQYF. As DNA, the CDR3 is TGCAGCGTTGCAGTACTAGCGGGGGCCTTCTCCTACGAGCAGTACTTC.